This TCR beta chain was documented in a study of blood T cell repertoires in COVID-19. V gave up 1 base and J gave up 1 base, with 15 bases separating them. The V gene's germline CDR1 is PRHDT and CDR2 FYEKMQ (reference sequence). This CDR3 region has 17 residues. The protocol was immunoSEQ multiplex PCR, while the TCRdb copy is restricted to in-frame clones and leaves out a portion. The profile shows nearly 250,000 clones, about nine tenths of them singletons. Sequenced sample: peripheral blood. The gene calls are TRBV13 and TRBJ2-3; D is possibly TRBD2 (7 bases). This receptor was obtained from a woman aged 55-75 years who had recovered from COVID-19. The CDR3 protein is CASSLEIGGPGTDTQYF. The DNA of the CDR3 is TGTGCCAGCAGCTTAGAAATCGGGGGGCCTGGCACAGATACGCAGTATTTT.